The subject of this entry is one TCR beta chain. Its matching antigen is unknown. V was shortened by 0 bases and J by 0 bases, with 8 bases between the two germline ends. This CDR3 comprises 16 residues. Looked up from germline, CDR1 is SGHVS and CDR2 is FQNEAQ. This specimen belongs to a study of blood T cell dynamics during melanoma immunotherapy. Study-level information: Standard first-line treatment here was pembrolizumab or nivolumab plus ipilimumab in metastatic melanoma. General study points: Whether repertoire-driving clones were melanoma-specific could not be determined.

Profiled with immunoSEQ multiplex PCR; TCRdb holds only in-frame clones, not every one. The repertoire consists of 6,500 to 7,000 clones, with around four fifths occurring once and the leading ten covering around 39%. The time point denotes: pre-treatment baseline. Response was assessed by RECIST 1.1 at 12 weeks, except a couple of rapid progressors. The sequencing used blood, collected from a patient treated with checkpoint blockade. This chain uses TRBV7-8 with TRBJ1-4; D is unresolved. The clonotype comes from a human donor with melanoma. Some clones in this sample may be carry-over from other donors' samples. The CDR3: CASSLALQTTNEKLFF. The CDR3 DNA is TGTGCCAGCAGCTTAGCGCTACAGACAACTAATGAAAAACTGTTTTTT.